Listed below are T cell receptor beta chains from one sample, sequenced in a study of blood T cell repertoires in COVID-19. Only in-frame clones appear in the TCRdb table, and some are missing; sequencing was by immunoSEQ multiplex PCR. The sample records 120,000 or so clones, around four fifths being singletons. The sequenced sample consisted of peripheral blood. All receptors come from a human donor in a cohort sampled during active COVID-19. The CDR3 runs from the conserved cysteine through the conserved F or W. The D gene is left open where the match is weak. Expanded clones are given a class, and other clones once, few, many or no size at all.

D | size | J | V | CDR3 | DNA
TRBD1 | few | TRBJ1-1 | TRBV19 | CASSDQGVTEAFF | TGTGCCAGTAGCGACCAGGGGGTCACTGAAGCTTTCTTT
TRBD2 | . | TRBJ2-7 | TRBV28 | CASSPLAGVSYEQYF | TGTGCCAGCAGTCCACTAGCGGGGGTGTCCTACGAGCAGTACTTC
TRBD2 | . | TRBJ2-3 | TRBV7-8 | CASSLASGGRGDTQYF | TGTGCCAGCAGCTTAGCTAGCGGGGGGCGTGGAGATACGCAGTATTTT
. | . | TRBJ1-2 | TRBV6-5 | CASSRDFVYGYTF | TGTGCCAGCAGCCGGGACTTCGTCTATGGCTACACCTTC
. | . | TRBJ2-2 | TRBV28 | CASLGLVTGELFF | TGTGCCAGCTTGGGGCTTGTCACCGGGGAGCTGTTTTTT
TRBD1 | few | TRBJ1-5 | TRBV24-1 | CATSGTGDQPQHF | TGTGCCACCAGTGGGACAGGGGACCAGCCCCAGCATTTT
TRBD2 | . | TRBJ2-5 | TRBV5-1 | CASRGTSGTPESQYF | TGCGCCAGCCGTGGGACTAGCGGTACCCCTGAGTCCCAGTACTTC
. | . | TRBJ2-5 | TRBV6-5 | CASSYGRSETQYF | TGTGCCAGCAGTTACGGCAGGTCCGAGACCCAGTACTTC
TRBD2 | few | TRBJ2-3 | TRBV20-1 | CSASSGAADTQYF | TGCAGTGCTAGTAGCGGGGCCGCAGATACGCAGTATTTT
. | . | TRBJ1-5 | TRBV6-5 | CASSYDGGQPQHF | TGTGCCAGCAGTTACGACGGGGGTCAGCCCCAGCATTTT
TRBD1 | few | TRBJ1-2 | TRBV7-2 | CASRGQGAWYYGYTF | TGTGCCAGCAGAGGACAGGGGGCTTGGTACTATGGCTACACCTTC
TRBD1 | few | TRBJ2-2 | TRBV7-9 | CASSLASQGARNTGELFF | TGTGCCAGCAGCTTAGCATCACAGGGGGCACGGAACACCGGGGAGCTGTTTTTT
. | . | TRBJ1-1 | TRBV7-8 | CASSSPRSPSEAFF | TGTGCCAGCAGCTCACCGCGGAGTCCTAGTGAAGCTTTCTTT
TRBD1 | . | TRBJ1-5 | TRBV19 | CASSIGASTGAYSNQPQHF | TGTGCCAGTAGTATCGGGGCATCGACAGGGGCCTATAGCAATCAGCCCCAGCATTTT
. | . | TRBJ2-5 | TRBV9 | CASSVVGGAEETQYF | TGTGCCAGCAGCGTAGTGGGGGGGGCGGAAGAGACCCAGTACTTC
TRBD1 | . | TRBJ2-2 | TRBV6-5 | CATKRTGGKTGELFF | TGTGCCACCAAGAGGACAGGGGGCAAAACTGGGGAGCTGTTTTTT
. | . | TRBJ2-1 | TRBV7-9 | CASSPGSGGLSSYNEQFF | TGTGCCAGCAGCCCCGGGTCAGGGGGGCTTAGCTCCTACAATGAGCAGTTCTTC
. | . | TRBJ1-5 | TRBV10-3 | CAISESRVGNQPQHF | TGTGCCATCAGTGAGTCCAGGGTCGGCAATCAGCCCCAGCATTTT
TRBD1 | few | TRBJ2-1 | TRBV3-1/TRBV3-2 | CASSPLQGARYNEQFF | TGTGCCAGCAGCCCACTCCAGGGGGCAAGATACAATGAGCAGTTCTTC
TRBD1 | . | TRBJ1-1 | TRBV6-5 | CASSPQGAVNTEAFF | TGTGCCAGCAGTCCCCAGGGGGCGGTGAACACTGAAGCTTTCTTT
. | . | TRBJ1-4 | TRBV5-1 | CASSLDSNEKLFF | TGCGCCAGCAGCTTGGATAGTAATGAAAAACTGTTTTTT
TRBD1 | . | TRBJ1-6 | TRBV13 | CASSPRGQGLPPLHF | TGTGCCAGCAGCCCACGGGGACAGGGTTTACCACCCCTCCACTTT
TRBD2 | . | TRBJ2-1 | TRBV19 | CASRVSGGNEQFF | TGTGCCAGTAGAGTAAGCGGGGGAAATGAGCAGTTCTTC
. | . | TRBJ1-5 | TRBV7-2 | CASSLDGGGSNQPQHF | TGTGCCAGCAGCTTAGATGGGGGGGGAAGCAATCAGCCCCAGCATTTT
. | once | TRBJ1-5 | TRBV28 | CASSLTHQPQHF | TGTGCCAGCAGCCTAACCCATCAGCCCCAGCATTTT
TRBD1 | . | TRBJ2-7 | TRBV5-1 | CASSPGTGLSTSYEQYF | TGCGCCAGCAGCCCCGGGACAGGCCTCTCAACTTCCTACGAGCAGTACTTC
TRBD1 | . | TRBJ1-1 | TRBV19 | CATRTGGAEGTEAFF | TGTGCCACCCGGACAGGGGGCGCGGAGGGAACTGAAGCTTTCTTT
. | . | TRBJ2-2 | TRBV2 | CASSGFRAMNTGELFF | TGTGCCAGCAGTGGTTTTAGAGCGATGAACACCGGGGAGCTGTTTTTT
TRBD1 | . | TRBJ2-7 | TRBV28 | CASSSGQRDYEQYF | TGTGCCAGCAGCTCGGGACAGAGGGACTACGAGCAGTACTTC
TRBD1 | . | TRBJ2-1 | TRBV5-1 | CASSFGQGANEQFF | TGCGCCAGCAGCTTTGGGCAGGGGGCAAATGAGCAGTTCTTC
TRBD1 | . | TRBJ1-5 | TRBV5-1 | CASSGGGEGQPQHF | TGCGCCAGCAGTGGAGGGGGCGAAGGTCAGCCCCAGCATTTT